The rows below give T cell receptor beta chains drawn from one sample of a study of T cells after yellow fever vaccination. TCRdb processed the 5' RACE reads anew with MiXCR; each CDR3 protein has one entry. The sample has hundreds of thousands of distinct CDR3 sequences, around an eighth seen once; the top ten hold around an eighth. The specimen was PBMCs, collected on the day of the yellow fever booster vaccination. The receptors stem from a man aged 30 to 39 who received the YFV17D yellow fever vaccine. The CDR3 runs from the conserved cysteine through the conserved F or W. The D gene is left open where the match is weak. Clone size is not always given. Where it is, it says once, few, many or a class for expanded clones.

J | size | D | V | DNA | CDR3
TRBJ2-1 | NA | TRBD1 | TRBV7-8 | TGTGCCAGCAGTAACCTGGGGTTGGACAGGGGAACTCACAATGAGCAGTTCTTC | CASSNLGLDRGTHNEQFF
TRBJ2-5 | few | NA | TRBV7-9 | TGTGCCAGCAGCCCCGGACGCGTGGAGACCCAGTACTTC | CASSPGRVETQYF
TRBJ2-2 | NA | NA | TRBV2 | TGTGCCAGCAGTGAACCTAGGCAGGGTAGGACCGGGGAGCTGTTTTTT | CASSEPRQGRTGELFF
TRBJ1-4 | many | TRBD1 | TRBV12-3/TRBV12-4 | TGTGCCAGCAGTCAAGGGACAGGGACGAATGAAAAACTGTTTTTT | CASSQGTGTNEKLFF
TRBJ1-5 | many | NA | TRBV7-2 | TGTGCCAGCAGCTTAGATGGGGGAGGGCAGCCCCAGCATTTT | CASSLDGGGQPQHF
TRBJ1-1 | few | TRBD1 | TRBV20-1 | TGCAGTGCTAGATACGGGACAGGGAATACTGAAGCTTTCTTT | CSARYGTGNTEAFF
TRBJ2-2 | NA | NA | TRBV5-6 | TGTGCCAGCAGCCCATTAAGAGGAGCCGGGGAGCTGTTTTTT | CASSPLRGAGELFF
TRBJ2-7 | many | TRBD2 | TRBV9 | TGTGCCAGCAGCGTAGGATTAGCGGGGACCTACGAGCAGTACTTC | CASSVGLAGTYEQYF
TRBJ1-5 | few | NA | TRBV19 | TGTGCCAGTAGTGCAGGGGCCAGCAATCAGCCCCAGCATTTT | CASSAGASNQPQHF
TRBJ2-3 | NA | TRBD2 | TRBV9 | TGTGCCAGCAGCACAAGCCCCACGGGAGGAGATACGCAGTATTTT | CASSTSPTGGDTQYF
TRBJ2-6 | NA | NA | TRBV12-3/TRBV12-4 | TGTGCCAGCACCCAGAGCTCTGGGGCCAACGTCCTGACTTTC | CASTQSSGANVLTF
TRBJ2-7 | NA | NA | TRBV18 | TGTGCCAGCTCATTAGCGGAGGGGAGCTCCTACGAGCAGTACTTC | CASSLAEGSSYEQYF
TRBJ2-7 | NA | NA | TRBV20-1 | TGCAGTGCTGCCTCCCACGAGCAGTACTTC | CSAASHEQYF
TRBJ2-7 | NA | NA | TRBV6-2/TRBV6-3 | TGTGCCAGCTCCATAGGGAGAACGTACACCGAGCAGTACTTC | CASSIGRTYTEQYF
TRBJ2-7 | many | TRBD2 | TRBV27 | TGTGCCAGCAGGACTAGCGCATCCTACGAGCAGTACTTC | CASRTSASYEQYF
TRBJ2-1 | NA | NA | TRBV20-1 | TGCAGTGCCCAGTGGCGGGGCGCCTACAATGAGCAGTTCTTC | CSAQWRGAYNEQFF
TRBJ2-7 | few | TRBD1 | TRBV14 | TGTGCCAGCAGCCAAGTGACAGGGTTTCTGAACGAGCAGTACTTC | CASSQVTGFLNEQYF
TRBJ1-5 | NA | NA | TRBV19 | TGTGCCAGTAGTATCTGGTTGGCAGGTTGGGATCAGCCCCAGCATTTT | CASSIWLAGWDQPQHF
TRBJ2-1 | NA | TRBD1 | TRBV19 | TGTGCCAGTAGTAGGACAGGGGGCGAGTACAATGAGCAGTTCTTC | CASSRTGGEYNEQFF
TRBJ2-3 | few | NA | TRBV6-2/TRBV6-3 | TGTGCCAGCAGTTGGGGTGGCAACACAGATACGCAGTATTTT | CASSWGGNTDTQYF
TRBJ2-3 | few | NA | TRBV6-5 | TGTGCCAGCAGTTACTCGAGATCAGATACGCAGTATTTT | CASSYSRSDTQYF
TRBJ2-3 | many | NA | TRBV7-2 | TGTGCCAGCAGGGCTAGCACAGATACGCAGTATTTT | CASRASTDTQYF
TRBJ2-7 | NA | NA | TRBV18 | TGTGCCAGCTCACCACGAACAGGCCGGGGATACGAGCAGTACTTC | CASSPRTGRGYEQYF
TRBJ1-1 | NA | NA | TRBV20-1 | TGCAGTCCTCGGCCCCCGAACACTGAAGCTTTCTTT | CSPRPPNTEAFF
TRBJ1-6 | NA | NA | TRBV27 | TGTGCCAGCAGTTTCGGACTGTACTATAATTCACCCCTCCACTTT | CASSFGLYYNSPLHF
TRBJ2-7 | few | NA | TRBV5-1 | TGCGCCAGCCGCGTGGGACTCGGTAGCGAGCAGTACTTC | CASRVGLGSEQYF
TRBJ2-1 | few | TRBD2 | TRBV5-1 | TGCGCCAGCAGCCCCGGGACTAGCGGGAGCTATGAGCAGTTCTTC | CASSPGTSGSYEQFF
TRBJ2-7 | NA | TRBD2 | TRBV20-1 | TGCAGTGCTAGAGAGCCCGCGGGGGGTCGAACGGGGCAGTACTTC | CSAREPAGGRTGQYF